This TCR beta chain was documented in a study of T cell responses to AZD1222 COVID-19 vaccine. TCRdb's table, derived via immunoSEQ multiplex PCR, lists solely in-frame clones and lacks some. The data show some 70,000 clones, over 70% seen once. Per the germline V gene, CDR1 is MNHNY and CDR2 is SVGAGI (reference sequence). CDR3 size: 16 residues. J gave up 7 bases and V 0 bases, and 6 bases lay outside the gene matches. A note on this clone: The same CDR3 is also encoded by other DNA sequences in this sample.

This receptor was identified in an adult who received the AZD1222 COVID-19 vaccine. Source: peripheral blood, taken 28 days after the second AZD1222 dose. The V and J genes are TRBV6-6 and TRBJ2-1; 10 nucleotides agree with TRBD1. The DNA of the CDR3 is TGTGCCAGCAGTTACTCGGCGGACAGGGGGTCGAATGAGCAGTTCTTC. The encoded protein is CASSYSADRGSNEQFF.